This T cell receptor beta chain is from a study of T-cell memory formation after mild COVID-19. Findings and limits, study-wide: Second-wave clones peaking on day 37 lacked confirmed SARS-CoV-2 specificity. Researchers report contracting CD4+ clones mostly in CM and EM, with CD8+ clones in EMRA.

This clonotype was counted between two and nine times. What it recognizes is unknown. The CDR3 contains 14 residues. The germline CDR1 and CDR2 sequences are SGHRS and YFSETQ. V was pared by 6 bases and J by 1 base, with 13 bases between. The authors produced TCR alpha and TCR beta cDNA libraries with sample barcodes and UMIs by 5'RACE using constant-segment primers. TCRdb redid the calling of the 5' RACE reads with MiXCR, one entry per CDR3 protein. Of roughly 450,000 distinct CDR3 sequences detected, roughly 17% appear once; the ten largest clones hold roughly 21%. What was sequenced was PBMCs or a T cell subset sorted from them (not recorded which). The chain links TRBV5-1 to TRBJ2-5; D is tentatively TRBD1 or TRBD2 (5 bases each). This TCR derives from a man aged 18 to 30 who had mild COVID-19 (a few samples of this study predate the infection). Cell type and time point are not known. CDR3: CASKRGAIQETQYF. CDR3 bases: TGCGCCAGCAAGAGGGGCGCGATCCAAGAGACCCAGTACTTC.